The next 24 T cell receptor beta chains were all read from a single sample in a study of CD8+CD57+ T cells in acquired aplastic anemia. The template for TCR beta VDJ and CDR3 sequence profiling was genomic DNA. Via MiXCR, TCRdb re-called the reads, giving one row per CDR3 protein. Of under 200,000 distinct CDR3 sequences listed, approximately 48% were seen once; the top ten hold about 1.8%. All patients picked for sequencing had shown, by flow cytometry, an expansion of CD8+CD57+ cells. Specimen: sorted CD4+, CD8+, or CD8+CD57+ T cells (not recorded which) from PBMCs. Receptors were obtained from a human donor with aplastic anemia.

About this clonotype itself: This may arise from a read error, as a much more abundant clone is one base away. Here the CDR3 reads CASGYGTGLQNTEAFF. CDR3 sequence (DNA): TGTGCCAGCGGCTATGGGACAGGGCTCCAGAACACTGAAGCTTTCTTT. The rearrangement uses TRBV7-8 and TRBJ1-1; 9 bases map to TRBD1. V was clipped by 8 bases and J by 1 base; unmatched bases: 11. This CDR3 comprises 16 residues. CDR1 is SGHVS and CDR2 is FQNEAQ in the germline V gene. Combining the CDR3 with reference TRBV7-8 and TRBJ1-1 gives the whole variable domain GAGVSQSPRYKVAKRGQDVALRCDPISGHVSLFWYQQALGQGPEFLTYFQNEAQLDKSGLPSDRFFAERPEGSVSTLKIQRTQQEDSAVYLCASGYGTGLQNTEAFFGQGTRLTVV.

This chain connects TRBV24-1 to TRBJ2-5; TRBD1 matches at 7 bases. From germline, CDR1 is KGHDR and CDR2 SFDVKD. V gave up 10 bases and J gave up 4 bases; unmatched junction bases: 8. The CDR3 consists of 13 residues. The CDR3 region is CATNDRAGETQYF. The CDR3, as DNA: TGTGCCACTAATGACAGGGCAGGAGAGACCCAGTACTTC.

Only one count was recorded for this clonotype. Sequence at one end of the junction differs from germline and may be a read error. The rearrangement links TRBV2 to TRBJ1-4; 7 bases agree with TRBD1. Germline V lookup: CDR1 SNHLY, CDR2 FYNNEI. This CDR3 spans 14 amino acids. The CDR3 DNA reads TGTGCCAGCAGTAGACAGGGAATTAATGAGAAACTGTTTTTT. Protein product: CASSRQGINEKLFF.

This clonotype occurred many times. The V call is TRBV6-2 or TRBV6-3, the J call TRBJ2-5; 7 bases fit TRBD1. The V gene end was trimmed by 6 bases and the J gene end by 1 base; junction bases not matched to a gene: 5. The CDR3 consists of 14 residues. The germline V gene encodes CDR1 MNHEY and CDR2 SVGEGT. This chain's CDR3 is CASRIGGLQETQYF. Here the CDR3 DNA reads TGTGCCAGCAGGATAGGGGGCCTCCAAGAGACCCAGTACTTC.

This clonotype was counted a few times. The V gene is TRBV5-1, the J gene TRBJ1-1; D remains unclear. With 4 bases removed from V and 6 bases from J, the gap between germline ends came to 10 bases. Germline V CDR1 and CDR2: SGHRS, YFSETQ. This CDR3 is 12 amino acids long. The CDR3 coding sequence is TGCGCCAGCAGCCCTTCTAGGGCTGAAGCTTTCTTT. The encoded protein is CASSPSRAEAFF.

This clonotype was counted ten times or more. The rearrangement links TRBV20-1 to TRBJ1-5, with TRBD1 as a possible D gene (6 bases). In germline, CDR1 is DFQATT, CDR2 SNEGSKA (reference sequence). CDR3 length: 15 residues. V was cut by 3 bases and J by 1 base, with 13 bases left in between. The CDR3 region has the DNA TGCAGTGCTAGGTTACAGGGAAGAAGCAATCAGCCCCAGCATTTT. As protein: CSARLQGRSNQPQHF.

This clonotype was detected ten times or more. The J gene is TRBJ2-7, the V gene TRBV18; TRBD1 aligns across 8 bases. This CDR3 region has 15 residues. The J segment lost 5 bases and the V segment lost 3 bases, leaving 9 bases of the junction unmatched. Germline V gene sequence: CDR1 KGHSH, CDR2 LQKENI. The CDR3 region has the DNA TGTGCCAGCTCACCTCCCTCCAGACAGGGGAACGAGCAGTACTTC. Encoded protein: CASSPPSRQGNEQYF.

J is TRBJ2-5 and V is TRBV6-1; 8 positions match TRBD2. V was clipped by 6 bases and J by 5 bases; unmatched bases: 11. The length of the CDR3 is 15 residues. The germline gives CDR1 MNHNS, CDR2 SASEGT. CDR3 region: CASRQGLGGGETQYF. The CDR3 DNA reads as TGTGCCAGCAGGCAGGGACTAGGGGGTGGCGAGACCCAGTACTTC.

This sequence joins TRBV5-1 and TRBJ2-7; D unclear. The CDR3 runs 12 residues. Trimming pared 0 bases from V and 6 bases from J, leaving 7 bases between. Germline V gene sequence: CDR1 SGHRS, CDR2 YFSETQ. The CDR3 region is CASSLGDGEQYF. DNA of the CDR3: TGCGCCAGCAGCTTGGGAGACGGCGAGCAGTACTTC.

This chain uses TRBV9 with TRBJ2-7; a weak D match, TRBD1 (6 bases). V was pared by 4 bases and J by 2 bases, with 13 bases between. CDR1 and CDR2 (germline): SGDLS, YYNGEE. This CDR3 comprises 14 residues. CDR3 protein: CASSRGSDPYEQYF. Written as DNA, the CDR3 is TGTGCCAGCAGCAGGGGGTCGGATCCCTACGAGCAGTACTTC.

The chain uses TRBV20-1 and TRBJ2-3; 7 positions agree with TRBD2. The CDR3 length is 13 residues. The germline CDR1 and CDR2 sequences are DFQATT and SNEGSKA (reference sequence). V shed 5 bases and J 4 bases; nucleotides not matched to a gene: 6. CDR3: CSAPTSSSDTQYF. CDR3 coding DNA: TGCAGTGCTCCGACTAGCTCGTCAGATACGCAGTATTTT.

This clonotype was picked up one time. The J gene is TRBJ2-6, the V gene TRBV2; 7 bases agree with TRBD2. This CDR3 is 17 amino acids long. CDR1 and CDR2 (germline): SNHLY, FYNNEI. The V and J ends lost 7 bases and 0 bases, in that order; junction bases with no gene match: 9. This CDR3 reads CASNPLTSSSGANVLTF. The CDR3 DNA reads as TGTGCCAGCAACCCATTGACTAGCTCCTCTGGGGCCAACGTCCTGACTTTC.

The chain carries TRBV6-1 and TRBJ1-2; D is unresolved. Trimming removed 6 bases at V and 8 bases at J, with 16 bases between. The CDR3 runs 13 residues. CDR1 MNHNS and CDR2 SASEGT come from the germline V gene. CDR3 DNA: TGTGCCAGCAGCCCCTTGCTGACCGGGGGCTACACCTTC. Residues: CASSPLLTGGYTF.

The J gene is TRBJ2-1, the V gene TRBV10-3, with D possibly being TRBD2 (7 bases). Germline values: CDR1 ENHRY, CDR2 SYGVKD. V lost 0 bases and J lost 0, with 12 bases in between. The CDR3 consists of 17 residues. The CDR3 nucleotides are TGTGCCATCAGTGAGTCGGGGGCGGGAGTCTCCTACAATGAGCAGTTCTTC. It encodes CAISESGAGVSYNEQFF.

This clonotype showed up many times. The J gene is TRBJ2-1, the V gene TRBV7-8; D is ambiguous. Trimming took 4 bases from V and 11 from J, leaving 9 bases between them. The CDR3 runs to 11 residues. Germline CDR1 SGHVS, CDR2 FQNEAQ. CDR3 sequence: CASSSGFKQFF. CDR3 DNA sequence: TGTGCCAGCAGCTCGGGTTTTAAGCAGTTCTTC. Full variable domain (remainder filled in from reference TRBV7-8 and TRBJ2-1): GAGVSQSPRYKVAKRGQDVALRCDPISGHVSLFWYQQALGQGPEFLTYFQNEAQLDKSGLPSDRFFAERPEGSVSTLKIQRTQQEDSAVYLCASSSGFKQFFGPGTRLTVL.

This clonotype appeared a single time. This chain links TRBV20-1 with TRBJ2-3; D perhaps matches TRBD2 (5 bases). Trimming removed 2 bases at V and 7 bases at J, with 7 bases between. The CDR3 is made up of 11 amino acids. Germline CDR1 reads DFQATT; CDR2 reads SNEGSKA (reference sequence). The CDR3 region is CSARLDYTQYF. CDR3 bases: TGCAGTGCTAGATTGGACTATACGCAGTATTTT.

This clonotype was found a few times. CDR3 sequence: CASSYQGNTEAFF. CDR3 sequence (DNA): TGTGCCAGCAGCTATCAAGGGAACACTGAAGCTTTCTTT. The V gene is TRBV7-9, the J gene TRBJ1-1; D uncertain. This CDR3 has 13 residues. Germline V gives CDR1 SEHNR, CDR2 FQNEAQ (reference sequence). V was cut by 4 bases and J by 1 base, with 7 bases left in between. Together with reference TRBV7-9 and TRBJ1-1, the CDR3 gives the full variable domain: DTGVSQNPRHKITKRGQNVTFRCDPISEHNRLYWYRQTLGQGPEFLTYFQNEAQLEKSRLLSDRFSAERPKGSFSTLEIQRTEQGDSAMYLCASSYQGNTEAFFGQGTRLTVV.

This clonotype was seen just once. The genes are TRBV7-9 and TRBJ1-4; 7 bases line up with TRBD1. Germline values: CDR1 SEHNR, CDR2 FQNEAQ (reference sequence). The CDR3 extends over 13 amino acids. V was pared by 10 bases and J by 6 bases, with 8 bases of the junction left unmatched. CDR3 nucleotide sequence: TGTGCCATCACAGGGGATGTCGATGAAAAACTGTTTTTT. Encoded protein: CAITGDVDEKLFF.

This sequence joins TRBV10-2 and TRBJ1-2; a weak D match, TRBD1 (6 bases). Per germline, CDR1 WSHSY and CDR2 SAAADI. With 3 bases removed from V and 8 bases from J, the gap between germline ends came to 25 bases. The CDR3 has 17 amino acids. This chain's CDR3 is CASSDLGVAGTPLGYTF. DNA of the CDR3: TGCGCCAGCAGTGATCTCGGGGTCGCAGGGACACCCTTGGGCTACACCTTC.

This rearrangement joins TRBV7-9 to TRBJ1-5; 7 bases line up with TRBD1. Germline-derived CDR1 and CDR2 are SEHNR and FQNEAQ (reference sequence). The CDR3 has 15 residues. V lost 2 bases, J lost 7 bases, and 8 bases stayed unmatched. CDR3 loop: CASSLRSGGRQPQHF. CDR3 bases: TGTGCCAGCAGCTTAAGGTCAGGGGGAAGGCAGCCCCAGCATTTT.

About this clonotype itself: A read error is likely, as this CDR3 ends without the conserved phenylalanine or tryptophan. The chain employs TRBV19 and TRBJ1-2; 9 bases are shared with TRBD1. J was trimmed by 4 bases and V by 9 bases; bases with no gene match: 3. Germline-derived CDR1 and CDR2 are LNHDA and SQIVND (reference sequence). CDR3 size: 12 residues. CDR3 coding DNA: TGTGCCAGCCGGGACAGGGCCTATGGCTACACCCTC. Residues: CASRDRAYGYTL.

The chain carries TRBV10-1 and TRBJ1-5; no firm D call. CDR1 and CDR2 (germline): WNHNN, SYGVQD (reference sequence). The CDR3 is made up of 15 amino acids. With 2 bases removed from V and 2 bases from J, the gap between germline ends came to 10 bases. CDR3 sequence reads: CASSEGNRGNQPQHF. The CDR3 bases are TGCGCCAGCAGTGAGGGTAATCGGGGCAATCAGCCCCAGCATTTT.

There are many counts of this clonotype. V is TRBV9 and J is TRBJ1-1; 7 nucleotides agree with TRBD1. This CDR3 region has 12 residues. The germline V gene encodes CDR1 SGDLS and CDR2 YYNGEE. Trimming cost V 6 bases and J 1 base; bases outside gene matches: 0. The CDR3 DNA follows: TGTGCCAGCAAGGGGGCGAACACTGAAGCTTTCTTT. Translating it yields CASKGANTEAFF.

The chain combines TRBV25-1 with TRBJ2-5; 9 bases match TRBD1. This CDR3 contains 14 residues. Germline loops: CDR1 MGHDK, CDR2 SYGVNS. Trimming at V came to 3 bases and at J to 6 bases, leaving 5 bases not matched to a gene. The CDR3 bases are TGTGCCAGCAGTGAGTCGGACAGGGGAAAGACCCAGTACTTC. Translated, it gives CASSESDRGKTQYF. Complete variable domain (other parts from reference TRBV25-1 and TRBJ2-5): EADIYQTPRYLVIGTGKKITLECSQTMGHDKMYWYQQDPGMELHLIHYSYGVNSTEKGDLSSESTVSRIRTEHFPLTLESARPSHTSQYLCASSESDRGKTQYFGPGTRLLVL.